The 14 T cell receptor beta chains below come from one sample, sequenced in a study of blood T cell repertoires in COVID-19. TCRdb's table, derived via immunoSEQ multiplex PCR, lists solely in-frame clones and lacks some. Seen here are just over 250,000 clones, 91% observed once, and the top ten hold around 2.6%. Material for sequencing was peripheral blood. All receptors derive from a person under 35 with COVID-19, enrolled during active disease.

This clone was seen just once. CDR3 residues: CASSNALAGVYTGELFF. In DNA, the CDR3 is TGTGCCAGCAGCAATGCACTAGCGGGAGTTTACACCGGGGAGCTGTTTTTT. The chain uses TRBV5-4 and TRBJ2-2, with 11 positions matching TRBD2. The CDR3 has 17 residues. Germline CDR1 is SGHNT and CDR2 is YYREEE (reference sequence). Losses at the gene ends were 4 bases for V and 3 bases for J; bases not matched to a gene: 8.

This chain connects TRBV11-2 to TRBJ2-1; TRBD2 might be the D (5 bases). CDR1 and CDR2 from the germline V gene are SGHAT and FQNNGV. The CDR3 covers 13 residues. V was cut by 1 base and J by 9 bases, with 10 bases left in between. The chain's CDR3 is CASSLVGEGEQFF. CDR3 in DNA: TGTGCCAGCAGCTTAGTTGGAGAGGGTGAGCAGTTCTTC.

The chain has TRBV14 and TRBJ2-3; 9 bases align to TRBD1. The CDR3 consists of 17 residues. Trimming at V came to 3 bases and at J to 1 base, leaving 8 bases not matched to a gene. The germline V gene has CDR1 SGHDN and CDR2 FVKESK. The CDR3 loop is CASSQTGGEVGTDTQYF. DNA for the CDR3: TGTGCCAGCAGCCAGACAGGGGGAGAGGTGGGCACAGATACGCAGTATTTT.

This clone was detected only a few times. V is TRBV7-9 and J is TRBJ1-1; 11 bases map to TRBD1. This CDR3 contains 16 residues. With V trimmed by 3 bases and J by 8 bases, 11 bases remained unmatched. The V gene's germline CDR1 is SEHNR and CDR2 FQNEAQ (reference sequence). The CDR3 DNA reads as TGTGCCAGCAGCTTCCCCGGACAGGGGGCTTTTACGGAAGCTTTCTTT. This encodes CASSFPGQGAFTEAFF.

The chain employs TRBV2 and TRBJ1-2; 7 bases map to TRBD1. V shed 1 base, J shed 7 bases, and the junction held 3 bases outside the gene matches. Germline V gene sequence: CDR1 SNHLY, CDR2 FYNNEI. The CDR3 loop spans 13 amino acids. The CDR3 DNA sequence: TGTGCCAGCAGTGAAGGACAGGGCTTTGGCTACACCTTC. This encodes CASSEGQGFGYTF. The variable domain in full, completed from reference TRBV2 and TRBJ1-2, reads EPEVTQTPSHQVTQMGQEVILRCVPISNHLYFYWYRQILGQKVEFLVSFYNNEISEKSEIFDDQFSVERPDGSNFTLKIRSTKLEDSAMYFCASSEGQGFGYTFGSGTRLTVV.

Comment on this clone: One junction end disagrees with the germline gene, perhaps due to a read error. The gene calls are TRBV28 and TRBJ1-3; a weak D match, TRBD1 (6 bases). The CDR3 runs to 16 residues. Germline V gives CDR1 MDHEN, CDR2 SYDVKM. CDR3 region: CASSPTRGHSRNTIYF. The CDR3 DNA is TGTGCCAGCAGTCCAACCAGGGGCCACTCTCGAAACACCATATATTTT.

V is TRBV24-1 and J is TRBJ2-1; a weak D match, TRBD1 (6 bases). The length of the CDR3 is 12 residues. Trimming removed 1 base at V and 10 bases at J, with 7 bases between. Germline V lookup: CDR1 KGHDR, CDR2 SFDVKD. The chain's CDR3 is CATSDFTGEQFF. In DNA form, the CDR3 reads TGTGCCACCAGTGATTTTACAGGGGAGCAGTTCTTC.

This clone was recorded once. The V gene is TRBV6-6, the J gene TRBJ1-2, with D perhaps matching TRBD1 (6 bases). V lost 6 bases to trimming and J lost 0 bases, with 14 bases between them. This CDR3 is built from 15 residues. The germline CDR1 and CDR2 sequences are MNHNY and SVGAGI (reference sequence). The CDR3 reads CASRPDRYPNYGYTF. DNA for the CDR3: TGTGCCAGCAGGCCTGACAGGTATCCTAACTATGGCTACACCTTC.

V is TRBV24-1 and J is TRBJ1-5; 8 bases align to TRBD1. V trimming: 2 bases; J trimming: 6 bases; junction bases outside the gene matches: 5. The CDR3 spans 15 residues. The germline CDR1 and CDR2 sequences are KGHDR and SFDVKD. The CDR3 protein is CATSDSDRAGQPQHF. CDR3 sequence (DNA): TGTGCCACCAGTGATTCGGACAGGGCCGGTCAGCCCCAGCATTTT.

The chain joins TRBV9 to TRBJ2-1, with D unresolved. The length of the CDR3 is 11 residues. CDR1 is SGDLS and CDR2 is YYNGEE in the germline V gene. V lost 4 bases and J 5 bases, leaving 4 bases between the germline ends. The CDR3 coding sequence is TGTGCCAGCAGCTCTAACAATGAGCAGTTCTTC. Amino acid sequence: CASSSNNEQFF.

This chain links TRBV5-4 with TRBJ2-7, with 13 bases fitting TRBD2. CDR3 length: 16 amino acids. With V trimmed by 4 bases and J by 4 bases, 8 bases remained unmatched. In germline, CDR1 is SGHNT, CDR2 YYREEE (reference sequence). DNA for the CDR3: TGTGCCAGCAGCACCTGGACTAGCGGGAGCAGGTACGAGCAGTACTTC. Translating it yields CASSTWTSGSRYEQYF.

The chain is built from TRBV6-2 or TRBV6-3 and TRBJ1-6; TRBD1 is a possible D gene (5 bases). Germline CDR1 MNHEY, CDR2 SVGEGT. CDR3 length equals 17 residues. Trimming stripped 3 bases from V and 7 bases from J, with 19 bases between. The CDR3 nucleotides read TGTGCCAGCAGTTATGTGGAGGGGACCGCGTTGAATTCACCCCTCCACTTT. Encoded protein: CASSYVEGTALNSPLHF.

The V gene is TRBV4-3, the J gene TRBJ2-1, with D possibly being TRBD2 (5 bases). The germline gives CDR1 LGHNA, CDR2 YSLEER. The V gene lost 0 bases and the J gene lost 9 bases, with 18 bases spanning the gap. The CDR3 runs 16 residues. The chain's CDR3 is CASSQDRGLSASEQFF. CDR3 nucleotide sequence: TGCGCCAGCAGCCAAGATCGAGGGTTGAGTGCAAGTGAGCAGTTCTTC.

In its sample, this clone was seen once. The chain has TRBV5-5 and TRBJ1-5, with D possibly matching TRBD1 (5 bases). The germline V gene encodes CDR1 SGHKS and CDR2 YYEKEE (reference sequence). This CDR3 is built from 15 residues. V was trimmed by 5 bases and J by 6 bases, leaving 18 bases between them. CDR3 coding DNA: TGTGCCAGCAGTCTAGTGTTGGGGGAGGGTCAGCCCCAGCATTTT. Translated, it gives CASSLVLGEGQPQHF.